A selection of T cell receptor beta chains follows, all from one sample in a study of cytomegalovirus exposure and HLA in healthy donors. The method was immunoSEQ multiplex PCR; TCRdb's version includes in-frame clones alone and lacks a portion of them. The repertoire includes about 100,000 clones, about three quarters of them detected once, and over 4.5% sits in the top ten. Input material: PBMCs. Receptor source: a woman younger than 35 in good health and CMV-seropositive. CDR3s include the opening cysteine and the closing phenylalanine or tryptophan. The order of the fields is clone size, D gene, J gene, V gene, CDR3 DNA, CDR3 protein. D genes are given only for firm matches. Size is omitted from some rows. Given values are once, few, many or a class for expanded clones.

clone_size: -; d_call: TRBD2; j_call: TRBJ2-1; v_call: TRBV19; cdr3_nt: TGTGCCAGTAGAACTAGCGGGAGTAACAATGAGCAGTTCTTC; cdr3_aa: CASRTSGSNNEQFF
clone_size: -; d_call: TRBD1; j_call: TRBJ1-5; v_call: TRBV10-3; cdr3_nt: TGTGCCACGGGACAGGGGTTGGGTCAGCCCCAGCATTTT; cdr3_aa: CATGQGLGQPQHF
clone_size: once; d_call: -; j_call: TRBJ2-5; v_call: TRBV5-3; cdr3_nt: TGTGCCAGAAGCTTGGCCTCTTTTCAAGAGACCCAGTACTTC; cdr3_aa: CARSLASFQETQYF
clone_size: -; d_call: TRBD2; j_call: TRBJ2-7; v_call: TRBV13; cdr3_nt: TGTGCCAGCAGCTCGGGACTAGCGGGAGGCTACGAGCAGTACTTC; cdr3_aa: CASSSGLAGGYEQYF
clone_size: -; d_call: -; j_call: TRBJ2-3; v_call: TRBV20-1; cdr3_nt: TGCAGTGCTAGCGCAGATACGCAGTATTTT; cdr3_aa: CSASADTQYF
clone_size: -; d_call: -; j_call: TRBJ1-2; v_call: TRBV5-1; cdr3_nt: TGCGCCAGCAGCTTGGACGGTCGAGGCGGCTACACCTTC; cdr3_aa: CASSLDGRGGYTF
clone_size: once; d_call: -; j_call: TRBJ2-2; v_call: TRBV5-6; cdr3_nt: TGTGCCAGCAGCGGGGGTAGGAGGGTGACCGGGGAGCTGTTTTTT; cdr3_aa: CASSGGRRVTGELFF
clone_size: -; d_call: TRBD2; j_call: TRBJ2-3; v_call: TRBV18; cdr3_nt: TGTGCCAGCTCACCACAAGAAGCGGGAGGAGGTACGCAGTATTTT; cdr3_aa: CASSPQEAGGGTQYF
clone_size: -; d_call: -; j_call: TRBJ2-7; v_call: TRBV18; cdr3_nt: TGTGCCAGCTCACCCACGGGACAAAGGTCCGAGCAGTACTTC; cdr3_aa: CASSPTGQRSEQYF
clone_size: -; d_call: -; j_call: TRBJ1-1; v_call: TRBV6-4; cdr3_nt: TGTGCCAGCAGTGCCTCCATGAACACTGAAGCTTTCTTT; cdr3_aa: CASSASMNTEAFF
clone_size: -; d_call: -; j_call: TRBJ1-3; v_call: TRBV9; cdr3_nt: TGTGCCAGCAGCGCCCAGGGTTACGGAAACACCATATATTTT; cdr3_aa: CASSAQGYGNTIYF
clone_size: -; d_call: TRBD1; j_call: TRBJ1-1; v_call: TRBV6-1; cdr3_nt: TGTGCCAGCATCACTGAGACAGGGGTGATTGGTGAAGCTTTCTTT; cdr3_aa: CASITETGVIGEAFF
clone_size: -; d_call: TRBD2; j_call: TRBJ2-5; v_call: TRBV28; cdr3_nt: TGTGCCAGCAGTTTAATTACTAGCGGGAGAATCGAGACCCAGTACTTC; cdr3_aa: CASSLITSGRIETQYF
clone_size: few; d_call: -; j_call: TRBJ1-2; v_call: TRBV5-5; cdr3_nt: TGTGCCAGCAGCTTGAATGGTGCAGGGGACCTCTATGGCTACACCTTC; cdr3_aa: CASSLNGAGDLYGYTF
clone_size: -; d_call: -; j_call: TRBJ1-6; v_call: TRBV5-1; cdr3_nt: TGCGCCAGCAGCTTGTGGCCTGATAATTCACCCCTCCACTTT; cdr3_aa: CASSLWPDNSPLHF